This T cell receptor (beta chain) originates from a study of T cells in localized non-small cell lung cancer (TCRdb year 2020). With regard to the full study: T cell repertoires of a few hundred early-stage NSCLC patients were analyzed, with tumors being compared against uninvolved tumor-adjacent lungs. The cohort consisted of 236 treatment-naive NSCLC patients whose localized lung tumors had been resected. Of the NSCLC patients, about 130 were male and 85 to 110 were female, and the mean age was around 66 years. Points the paper makes about the study in general: A median of roughly 50 of the top 100 tumor clones turned up in the paired uninvolved adjacent lung, and 25 to 30 of those clones also ranked among the top 100 of that same adjacent lung. Because the study design was exploratory, TCR variables were selected using unadjusted p-values without false-discovery rate correction. Uninvolved tumor-adjacent lung showed the highest T cell clonality, higher than tumor, which suggests more focused antigenic responses in the adjacent lung. Higher blood T cell density associated with longer overall survival, while higher adjacent-lung clonality associated with shorter survival. Because multi-region tumor sequencing was not done, intratumor heterogeneity could not be ruled out.

Concerning this clone itself: What this receptor recognizes is not known. Qualities for individual bases were not recorded, and no much larger clone is one base off.

TCR beta CDR3 regions were sequenced from DNA using the immunoSEQ Assay. The published analysis was carried out like this. T cell density was computed as TCR beta template counts normalized to usable DNA estimated by amplifying housekeeping genes. The preseqR package was used to estimate richness by extrapolating to 400,000 templates for PBMC samples and to 120,000 templates for tissue samples. Clonality was calculated as one minus Pielou's evenness. Tissue-enriched TCRs were identified through differential abundance testing performed on productive amino-acid clonotypes, with a minimum total count of 5 and an alpha of 0.1. Repertoire overlap between compartments was quantified with the Jaccard Index and Morisita Overlap Index. GLIPH grouped TCR beta CDR3s together with public tetramer-defined viral CDR3s, and a viral motif had to include at least three viral sequences and show V-gene enrichment. Here the immuneACCESS table is served through TCRdb, limited to in-frame sequences with V and J called. Missing clones are a known gap in these copies; in checked studies unresolved V genes cover under half, and the rest lacks a known reason. The DNA was the basis for D and trimming; V, J and clone size are from that table. For this sample the table gives about 18,000 clones, of which about 90% were detected only once. 2.5% to 3% of the sample is held by the ten biggest clonotypes.

The CDR3 runs 13 residues from the cysteine to the phenylalanine. The retained sequence is limited to the CDR3, 39 bases, with the frame set at the first base. Reading the germline V gene (reference sequence) gives CDR1 SGHAT and CDR2 FQDESV. V is clipped by 2 bases and J by 11 bases, and the sequence between their germline boundaries is 15 bases long. At diagnosis, peripheral blood, uninvolved tumor-adjacent lung and tumor were collected and were preserved as a mix of fresh-frozen and FFPE material. For TCR repertoire profiling, the blood samples were analyzed as peripheral blood mononuclear cells.

This sequence was found in a woman aged 40 to 75 with stage I lung adenocarcinoma. The sample was peripheral blood, taken before any cancer treatment. The chain was built from TRBV11-1 and TRBJ1-1; possibly the D gene is TRBD1, per 5 matching bases. The DNA sequence reads TGTGCCAGCAGCTTAAGTGGGGGAGAGTATGCTTTCTTT. This sequence encodes CASSLSGGEYAFF.